Detailed here is one T cell receptor (beta chain). This clonotype appeared a few times. Its cognate antigen has yet to be identified. Base quality data are lacking; no much larger clone is found one base away. Patients with uncontrolled infections, other autoimmune diseases, pregnancy or lactation were excluded. Clinical symptoms, serum thyroxine and TRAb, thyroid ultrasound, and orbital computed tomography formed the basis for the diagnoses. Total RNA was extracted using Trizol reagent, and RNA quality was assessed on an Agilent 2100 Bioanalyzer. These data come from a study of T cells in Graves' hyperthyroidism and ophthalmopathy (dated by TCRdb to the late 2010s). The study in broad terms: To identify TCR V-J signatures that set the groups apart, the researchers used a discovery cohort of more than 95 patients, made up of roughly 45 with Graves' ophthalmopathy and 57 with stable Graves' hyperthyroidism. According to the paper, TCR Vbeta CDR3 sequencing was carried out on 135 peripheral blood samples, which came from 40 to 45 ophthalmopathy, roughly 75 hyperthyroidism and roughly 17 progressor patients. Following sampling, methimazole starting at 30 mg daily was given to hyperthyroidism patients, and high-dose intravenous methylprednisolone was given to ophthalmopathy patients. For training and testing, the 80 to 100 patients in the discovery cohort were randomly divided in a 7:3 ratio. Prospective prediction of ophthalmopathy was tested in an independent validation cohort of 18 to 20 hyperthyroidism patients and 17 patients who later progressed to ophthalmopathy. Thyroid tissue and blood T-cell repertoires from several Graves' hyperthyroidism patients were also compared in the study. General study outcomes and caveats: Blood samples also contained most of the expanded thyroid clonotypes (frequency above 0.001), which suggests that blood repertoires may reflect thyroid immune responses. Sample size was not statistically predetermined, and investigators were not blinded to group allocation. During validation, the model predicted progression to ophthalmopathy a median of around 7 months ahead of onset, with roughly 65% sensitivity and 72% to 80% specificity. In cross-validation, a model built on a 13 V-J signature told ophthalmopathy apart from stable hyperthyroidism with 85% to 90% sensitivity and around 81% specificity, and in testing the same model reached 80%/75%.

The germline V gene encodes CDR1 DFQATT and CDR2 SNEGSKA (reference sequence). The V end loses 4 bases and the J end loses 4 bases, and a stretch of 11 bases separates them. From the cysteine up to the phenylalanine, the CDR3 has a length of 12 residues. Of all the DNA, just the CDR3 is kept, 36 bases in frame from base 1. The TCR beta CDR3 regions were amplified from RNA transcripts. A first-round RT-PCR of the TCR CDR3 used the HTBI primer set with the Qiagen OneStep RT-PCR kit. A second multiplex PCR round built the libraries, followed by size selection and purification. Sequencing of the libraries was done on an Illumina HiSeq2000 using paired-end 100 bp reads. Under the source paper's analysis protocol: SOAPnuke was used to process the raw data, throwing out any read that contained adapters or uncalled bases, had a mean Phred below 15, or lacked an exact constant-primer or identifier match. High-quality paired reads were merged with COPE v1.2.5, and unique nucleotide sequences were defined as clonotypes. Clonotypes were aligned to IMGT TRBV, TRBD and TRBJ reference segments using MiTCR v1.1. Analysis was restricted to V-J combinations with a frequency above 0.0001, which covered approximately 99% of repertoires. The TCS score was defined as the ratio of F50 (clonal expansion) to E x V (chaos), calculated using BLOSUM62-based TCRdist between CDR3 peptides within each V-J. Welch's t-statistics and random forest reduced 500 to 550 V-J features to roughly 13, which were used in a naive Bayes classifier (R e1071). Thyroid-blood repertoire similarity was quantified with the Morisita-Horn index. Using fastp trimming at Q25 and MiXCR clonotype assembly, TCRdb reanalyzed the public sequencing data and kept in-frame beta chains. Rows with a matching CDR3 protein are joined into one entry that keeps the most common DNA and genes. V and J calls and clone size were set by TCRdb, not the authors. Within this sample are 500,000 to 650,000 distinct CDR3 sequences, with about 46% of them counted one time only. The leading ten clones occupy about 45% of the sample.

The V and J segments used are TRBV20-1 and TRBJ2-7; the D gene is not confidently resolved. The sequenced material came from peripheral blood or thyroid tissue (not recorded which). This clonotype originated in an adult woman with Graves' disease, either hyperthyroidism or ophthalmopathy (not recorded which). The CDR3 region has the sequence CSATVFRYEQYF. The DNA sequence follows: TGCAGTGCTACTGTGTTTAGGTACGAGCAGTACTTC.